This T cell receptor (beta chain) emerged from a study of regulatory T cells in long-lasting Graves disease. A note on this clonotype: This sequence may be a read error, since a much larger clone differs from it by one base.

In building TCR beta libraries, iRepertoire HTBI primers were used together with Arm-PCR of CDR3 regions. TCRdb used MiXCR to reprocess the multiplex PCR reads, holding one entry per CDR3 protein. The table has some 460,000 distinct CDR3 sequences, around 15% seen once. Looked up from germline, CDR1 is SGHTA and CDR2 is FQGNSA. The CDR3 extends over 18 amino acids. Trimming shortened V by 4 bases and J by 11 bases, and 32 bases separated the two germline ends. Time point defined: newly diagnosed GD, antithyroid drugs for less than 3 months. The authors made the TCR library using RNA they extracted from PBMCs. The same specimen was also included in a second study, on T cells in Graves' hyperthyroidism and ophthalmopathy. That report adds: A model using 13 V-J features told ophthalmopathy apart from stable hyperthyroidism.

This chain connects TRBV7-2 to TRBJ2-5; perhaps TRBD2 as D (6 bases). This sample comprised peripheral blood mononuclear cells (PBMCs), obtained at new diagnosis, from a patient treated with antithyroid drugs. The TCR sequence derives from a middle-aged man with Graves disease. DNA for the CDR3: TGTGCCAGCAGCTCGCCCGGCATCGGCGGGAACACTTACAATGAGCAGTACTTC. This gives the protein CASSSPGIGGNTYNEQYF. The full variable domain, with the rest looked up from reference TRBV7-2 and TRBJ2-5, is GAGVSQSPSNKVTEKGKDVELRCDPISGHTALYWYRQSLGQGLEFLIYFQGNSAPDKSGLPSDRFSAERTGGSVSTLTIQRTQQEDSAVYLCASSSPGIGGNTYNEQYFGPGTRLLVL.